The 2 T cell receptor beta chains in this list originate from one sample, sequenced in a study of CD8 T cells in Susac syndrome. The RNA input was about 0.5 to 1 ug, and it was reverse transcribed with random hexamers. TCRdb called the immunoSEQ multiplex PCR reads again in MiXCR, with one record for every CDR3 protein. The sample holds about 150,000 distinct CDR3 sequences, around 96% seen once. The sequenced material came from CD4+ T cells from PBMCs. The receptors shown here come from a human donor with Susac syndrome.

The CDR3 coding sequence is TGTGCCAGCAGCTTAGTAGGTGGGCAGCCCCAGCATTTT. This sequence encodes CASSLVGGQPQHF. The chain links TRBV7-2 to TRBJ1-5; no reliable D call. The CDR3 runs to 13 residues. Germline CDR1 is SGHTA and CDR2 is FQGNSA. V was cut by 1 base and J by 7 bases, with 8 bases left in between.

The count of this clonotype is one. J is TRBJ1-5 and V is TRBV15; TRBD1 is a possible D gene (6 bases). The germline V gene encodes CDR1 LNHNV and CDR2 YYDKDF (reference sequence). The CDR3 extends over 14 amino acids. V was clipped by 5 bases and J by 0 bases, with 8 bases between them. CDR3 nucleotide sequence: TGTGCCACCAGCCGGGACATTAGCAATCAGCCCCAGCATTTT. Its protein product is CATSRDISNQPQHF.